This TCR beta chain was obtained from a study of cytomegalovirus exposure and HLA in healthy donors. Findings and limits, study-wide: It was 150 to 200 TCR beta chains that were listed as cytomegalovirus-associated. Accurate HLA-A and HLA-B prediction from TCR beta sequences was reported for most subjects.

A multiplex PCR was run with 60 Vbeta primers and 13 Jbeta primers. Here immunoSEQ multiplex PCR was the method, and the copy in TCRdb shows in-frame clones only, minus some. This listing includes tens of thousands of clones. V was pared by 2 bases and J by 5 bases, with 16 bases between. Germline V gives CDR1 MRHNA, CDR2 SNTAGT. This CDR3 is 16 amino acids long. Details on this clone: The antigen is unknown.

This rearrangement joins TRBV6-4 to TRBJ1-5, with a possible D match to TRBD1 (6 bases). The TCR sequence derives from a man aged 30 to 45 in good health and CMV-seronegative. Sequenced input: PBMCs. The CDR3 is CASSDVNTGNYQPQHF. The CDR3 bases are TGTGCCAGCAGTGACGTCAATACAGGGAACTATCAGCCCCAGCATTTT.